This TCR beta chain was found in a study of response to subunit inactivated influenza vaccine. TCRdb redid the calling of the RT-PCR reads with MiXCR, one entry per CDR3 protein. The sample lists more than 400,000 distinct CDR3 sequences; approximately 11% were seen once. Concerning this clonotype: Its matching antigen is unknown.

This CDR3 comprises 12 residues. Trimming left V 6 bases short and J 16 bases short, with 16 bases between. Study outcomes and limitations: A suggestion made by the authors is that each seasonal influenza vaccination recruits few new T cells.

The origin of this receptor is a man aged 50 to 59 who received an inactivated influenza vaccine. The V call is TRBV12-3 or TRBV12-4, the J call TRBJ1-6, with a tentative D call TRBD1 (6 bases). The specimen was PBMCs from blood, collected more than 35 days after vaccination. This CDR3 is CASSPRGVGLHF. The CDR3 DNA sequence: TGTGCCAGCAGCCCTAGGGGGGTAGGTCTCCACTTT.